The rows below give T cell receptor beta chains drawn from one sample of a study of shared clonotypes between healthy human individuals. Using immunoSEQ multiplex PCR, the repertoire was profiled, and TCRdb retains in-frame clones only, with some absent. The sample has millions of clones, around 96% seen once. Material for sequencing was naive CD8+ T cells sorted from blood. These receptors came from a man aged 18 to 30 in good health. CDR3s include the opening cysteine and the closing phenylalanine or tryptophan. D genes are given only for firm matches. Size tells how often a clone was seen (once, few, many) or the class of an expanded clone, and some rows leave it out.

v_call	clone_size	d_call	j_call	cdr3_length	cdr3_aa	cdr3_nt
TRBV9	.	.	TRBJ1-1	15	CASSVVGGGNTEAFF	TGTGCCAGCAGCGTAGTAGGTGGAGGGAACACTGAAGCTTTCTTT
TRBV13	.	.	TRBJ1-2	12	CASSSTEYGYTF	TGTGCCAGCAGCTCGACGGAATATGGCTACACCTTC
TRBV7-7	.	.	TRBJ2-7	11	CARVSEGEQYF	TGTGCTAGGGTATCGGAGGGAGAGCAGTACTTC
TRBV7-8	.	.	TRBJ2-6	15	CASSLRSSGANVLTF	TGTGCCAGCAGCTTAAGGAGCTCTGGGGCCAACGTCCTGACTTTC
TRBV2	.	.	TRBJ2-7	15	CASMIDSDVTYEQYF	TGTGCCAGCATGATAGACTCAGACGTTACCTACGAGCAGTACTTC
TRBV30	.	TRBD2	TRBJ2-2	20	CAWSAYLWLAGGRHTGELFF	TGTGCCTGGAGTGCCTACTTGTGGCTAGCGGGAGGGCGGCACACCGGGGAGCTGTTTTTT
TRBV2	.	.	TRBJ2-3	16	CASSEGVRGPTDTQYF	TGTGCCAGCAGTGAAGGGGTCCGAGGGCCCACAGATACGCAGTATTTT
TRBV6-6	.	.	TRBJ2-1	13	CATGRDRWDEQFF	TGTGCCACGGGCCGGGACCGCTGGGATGAGCAGTTCTTC
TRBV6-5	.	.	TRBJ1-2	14	CASSSIGHSYGYTF	TGTGCCAGCAGTTCCATCGGACATAGCTATGGCTACACCTTC
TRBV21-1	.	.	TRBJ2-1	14	CASTSLGDDNEQFF	TGTGCCAGCACCTCACTGGGTGACGACAATGAGCAGTTCTTC
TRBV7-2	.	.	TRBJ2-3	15	CASSMDHYGPNTQYF	TGTGCCAGCAGCATGGACCACTACGGCCCCAATACGCAGTATTTT
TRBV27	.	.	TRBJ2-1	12	CASSSSHNEQFF	TGTGCCAGCAGTTCAAGTCACAATGAGCAGTTCTTC
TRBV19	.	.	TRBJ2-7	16	CASSSRDGGRPIEQYF	TGTGCCAGTAGTAGCCGGGACGGAGGTCGCCCGATCGAGCAGTACTTC
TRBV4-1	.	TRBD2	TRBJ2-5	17	CASSQDLAGSPEETQYF	TGCGCCAGCAGCCAAGATCTAGCGGGGTCCCCGGAGGAGACCCAGTACTTC
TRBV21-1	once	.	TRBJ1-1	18	CASSKPRVGGQMNTEAFF	TGTGCCAGCAGCAAACCGCGGGTAGGTGGGCAGATGAACACTGAAGCTTTCTTT
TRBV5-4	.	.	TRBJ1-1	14	CASSLPGTNTEAFF	TGTGCCAGCAGCTTGCCAGGGACGAACACTGAAGCTTTCTTT
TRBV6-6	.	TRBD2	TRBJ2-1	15	CASSYSTGLKDEQFF	TGTGCCAGCAGTTACTCGACGGGACTAAAAGATGAGCAGTTCTTC
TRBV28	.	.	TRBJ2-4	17	CASSLLGAVGAKNIQYF	TGTGCCAGCAGTTTATTAGGAGCGGTAGGAGCCAAAAACATTCAGTACTTC
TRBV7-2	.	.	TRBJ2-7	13	CAVTRTVSYEQYF	TGTGCCGTCACCCGGACAGTCTCCTACGAGCAGTACTTC
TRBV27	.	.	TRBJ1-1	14	CASRALGGPTEAFF	TGTGCCAGCAGGGCCCTAGGGGGGCCAACTGAAGCTTTCTTT
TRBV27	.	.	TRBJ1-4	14	CASSLQGAEEKLFF	TGTGCCAGCAGTTTACAGGGAGCGGAGGAAAAACTGTTTTTT
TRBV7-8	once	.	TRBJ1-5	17	CASSSRRGGHSNQPQHF	TGTGCCAGCAGCTCCCGCCGAGGGGGACATAGCAATCAGCCCCAGCATTTT
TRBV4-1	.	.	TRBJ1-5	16	CASSQRLGGFNQPQHF	TGCGCCAGCAGCCAACGGTTGGGGGGCTTCAATCAGCCCCAGCATTTT
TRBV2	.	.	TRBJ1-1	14	CASSVGHLNTEAFF	TGTGCCAGCAGTGTCGGGCACCTGAACACTGAAGCTTTCTTT
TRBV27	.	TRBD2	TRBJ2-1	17	CASSLLASGSSYNEQFF	TGTGCCAGCAGTTTATTGGCTAGCGGGAGCTCCTACAATGAGCAGTTCTTC
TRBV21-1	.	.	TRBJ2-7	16	CASSPGEDWSPYEQYF	TGTGCCAGCAGCCCCGGGGAGGATTGGTCCCCCTACGAGCAGTACTTC
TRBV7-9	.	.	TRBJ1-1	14	CAGAVGPSNTEAFF	TGTGCCGGAGCGGTTGGACCATCGAACACTGAAGCTTTCTTT
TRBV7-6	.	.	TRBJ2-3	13	CASSFAPTDTQYF	TGTGCCAGCAGCTTTGCCCCGACAGATACGCAGTATTTT
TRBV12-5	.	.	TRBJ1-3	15	CASGFKAPSGNTIYF	TGTGCTAGTGGCTTTAAGGCGCCCTCGGGGAACACCATATATTTT
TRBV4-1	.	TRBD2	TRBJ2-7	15	CASSLGLAGAYEQYF	TGCGCCAGCAGCCTCGGACTAGCGGGGGCCTACGAGCAGTACTTC
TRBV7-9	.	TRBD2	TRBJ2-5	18	CASSLSGGASREQETQYF	TGTGCCAGCAGCTTGAGCGGGGGGGCCAGTAGGGAGCAAGAGACCCAGTACTTC
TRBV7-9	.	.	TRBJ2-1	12	CASSLALSEQFF	TGTGCCAGCAGCTTAGCGCTCTCTGAGCAGTTCTTC
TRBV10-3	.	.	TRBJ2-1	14	CAISESNLAGEQFF	TGTGCCATCAGTGAGTCTAATCTCGCTGGTGAGCAGTTCTTC